Listed below are T cell receptor beta chains from one sample, sequenced in a study of response to subunit inactivated influenza vaccine. One entry per CDR3 protein results from TCRdb running MiXCR on the RT-PCR reads. Of around 470,000 distinct CDR3 sequences in the sample, approximately 7.2% were seen once. The input for sequencing was PBMCs from blood, taken roughly 24 months after vaccination. The source of these receptors is a man aged 45-69 years who received an inactivated influenza vaccine. Both conserved end residues are part of each CDR3. The D gene is left open where the match is weak. Size is omitted from some rows. Given values are once, few, many or a class for expanded clones.

TRBJ2-1 | TRBV3-1 | 13 | - | few | CASNQGFNNEQFF | TGTGCCAGCAACCAGGGGTTCAACAATGAGCAGTTCTTC
TRBJ1-5 | TRBV4-2 | 15 | - | few | CASGQVAAGNQPQHF | TGTGCCAGCGGCCAAGTAGCCGCGGGCAATCAGCCCCAGCATTTT
TRBJ2-7 | TRBV20-1 | 14 | TRBD1 | few | CSAERQGVFGEQYF | TGCAGTGCTGAAAGACAGGGGGTTTTTGGCGAGCAGTACTTC
TRBJ2-7 | TRBV5-1 | 13 | TRBD2 | once | CAGSGGGAFEQYF | TGCGCCGGCAGTGGCGGGGGGGCCTTCGAGCAGTACTTC
TRBJ1-6 | TRBV6-1 | 16 | - | - | CASSEFVKGDNSPLHF | TGTGCCAGCAGCGAATTCGTTAAGGGGGATAATTCACCCCTCCACTTT
TRBJ2-6 | TRBV29-1 | 13 | - | many | CSVTQTGANVLTF | TGCAGCGTCACACAGACTGGGGCCAACGTCCTGACTTTC
TRBJ2-1 | TRBV7-8 | 15 | - | - | CASSPEQLSYNEQFF | TGTGCCAGCAGCCCTGAACAGCTCTCCTACAATGAGCAGTTCTTC
TRBJ2-7 | TRBV18 | 15 | TRBD2 | many | CASSPGTSGLYEQYF | TGTGCCAGCTCACCAGGGACTAGCGGGCTCTACGAGCAGTACTTC
TRBJ2-5 | TRBV5-1 | 14 | TRBD1 | - | CASSSGTGSETQYF | TGCGCCAGCAGCTCGGGGACAGGTTCAGAGACCCAGTACTTC
TRBJ2-7 | TRBV6-2/TRBV6-3 | 13 | TRBD1 | - | CASTKGTGDEQYF | TGTGCCAGCACCAAGGGGACAGGCGACGAGCAGTACTTC
TRBJ2-3 | TRBV28 | 13 | - | many | CASSFLSGDTQYF | TGTGCCAGCAGTTTCCTTTCGGGAGATACGCAGTATTTT
TRBJ2-7 | TRBV12-3/TRBV12-4 | 13 | - | many | CASKFDGAQGQYF | TGTGCCAGCAAGTTTGACGGGGCCCAGGGACAGTACTTC
TRBJ2-2 | TRBV6-1 | 15 | TRBD2 | - | CASKSSGRNTGELFF | TGTGCCAGCAAATCTAGCGGGAGAAACACCGGGGAGCTGTTTTTT
TRBJ2-7 | TRBV3-1 | 12 | TRBD1 | - | CASRATGSEQYF | TGTGCCAGCAGGGCGACAGGGTCCGAGCAGTACTTC
TRBJ2-1 | TRBV3-1 | 14 | - | - | CASSQADHENEQFF | TGTGCCAGCAGCCAAGCTGACCACGAGAATGAGCAGTTCTTC
TRBJ2-5 | TRBV2 | 16 | TRBD2 | - | CASSLSGGALRETQYF | TGTGCCAGCAGTCTTAGCGGGGGGGCCTTGAGGGAGACCCAGTACTTC
TRBJ1-1 | TRBV7-6 | 15 | - | - | CASSLGETANTEAFF | TGTGCCAGCAGCTTAGGCGAGACTGCGAACACTGAAGCTTTCTTT
TRBJ2-2 | TRBV12-3/TRBV12-4 | 14 | - | few | CASSRDVSTGELFF | TGTGCCAGCAGTCGGGACGTGAGCACCGGGGAGCTGTTTTTT
TRBJ2-7 | TRBV6-1 | 16 | TRBD2 | few | CASSETSGALHYEQYF | TGTGCCAGCAGTGAGACTAGCGGGGCGTTGCACTACGAGCAGTACTTC
TRBJ2-7 | TRBV12-3/TRBV12-4 | 15 | - | many | CASSPDDISSYEQYF | TGTGCCAGCAGTCCAGACGACATAAGCTCCTACGAGCAGTACTTC
TRBJ2-5 | TRBV7-8 | 13 | - | - | CASRRDFGETQYF | TGTGCCAGCAGGAGGGACTTCGGGGAGACCCAGTACTTC
TRBJ2-1 | TRBV2 | 12 | - | many | CASEGGRNEQFF | TGTGCCAGCGAAGGGGGTCGGAATGAGCAGTTCTTC
TRBJ2-5 | TRBV6-5 | 12 | TRBD1 | many | CASVGQGETQYF | TGTGCCAGCGTTGGACAGGGGGAGACCCAGTACTTC
TRBJ1-5 | TRBV20-1 | 14 | TRBD1 | few | CSASQGGGGQPQHF | TGCAGTGCTAGCCAAGGGGGCGGGGGTCAGCCCCAGCATTTT
TRBJ2-3 | TRBV7-9 | 15 | - | many | CASSLTRLGSDTQYF | TGTGCCAGCAGCTTAACCAGACTAGGGTCAGATACGCAGTATTTT
TRBJ2-5 | TRBV7-2 | 16 | - | - | CASSLVAGGLQETQYF | TGTGCCAGCAGCTTAGTGGCCGGGGGGCTGCAAGAGACCCAGTACTTC
TRBJ2-1 | TRBV9 | 14 | - | few | CASSPGEVGNEQFF | TGTGCCAGCAGCCCCGGCGAGGTCGGCAATGAGCAGTTCTTC
TRBJ2-7 | TRBV12-3/TRBV12-4 | 13 | - | - | CASSSTWGHEQYF | TGTGCCAGCAGTTCGACGTGGGGCCACGAGCAGTACTTC
TRBJ2-4 | TRBV6-2/TRBV6-3 | 13 | - | many | CASSYREFNIQYF | TGTGCCAGCAGTTACAGGGAGTTCAACATTCAGTACTTC
TRBJ2-1 | TRBV3-1 | 17 | TRBD2 | - | CASSQAYSLAGVPEQFF | TGTGCCAGCAGCCAAGCCTATTCACTAGCGGGAGTACCTGAGCAGTTCTTC
TRBJ2-2 | TRBV20-1 | 14 | - | - | CRAGQGRSTGELFF | TGCAGAGCTGGTCAGGGACGGAGCACCGGGGAGCTGTTTTTT
TRBJ1-3 | TRBV13 | 17 | TRBD1 | - | CASSFRLGQASGNTIYF | TGTGCCAGCAGCTTCCGACTGGGACAGGCCTCTGGAAACACCATATATTTT
TRBJ2-7 | TRBV7-2 | 16 | TRBD2 | many | CASSLGGGGRSYEQYF | TGTGCCAGCAGCTTAGGTGGCGGGGGTCGTTCCTACGAGCAGTACTTC
TRBJ2-2 | TRBV5-1 | 16 | TRBD2 | many | CASSHGTSGNSGELFF | TGCGCCAGCAGCCACGGGACTAGCGGTAATTCCGGGGAGCTGTTTTTT
TRBJ2-5 | TRBV7-2 | 14 | TRBD1 | - | CASSLEGAWETQYF | TGTGCCAGCAGCTTAGAGGGGGCTTGGGAGACCCAGTACTTC
TRBJ2-7 | TRBV2 | 13 | TRBD1 | few | CASRDRGPYEQYF | TGTGCCAGTAGGGACAGGGGCCCTTACGAGCAGTACTTC
TRBJ2-7 | TRBV20-1 | 15 | TRBD1 | many | CSATRDRSNKDEQYF | TGCAGTGCTACCCGGGACAGATCAAACAAGGACGAGCAGTACTTC
TRBJ2-4 | TRBV27 | 16 | TRBD2 | few | CASSSPGGTSGDIQYF | TGTGCCAGCAGTTCCCCGGGGGGGACTAGCGGCGACATTCAGTACTTC
TRBJ1-2 | TRBV5-6 | 14 | - | - | CASSFQSRGYGYTF | TGTGCCAGCAGCTTCCAATCCAGGGGATATGGCTACACCTTC